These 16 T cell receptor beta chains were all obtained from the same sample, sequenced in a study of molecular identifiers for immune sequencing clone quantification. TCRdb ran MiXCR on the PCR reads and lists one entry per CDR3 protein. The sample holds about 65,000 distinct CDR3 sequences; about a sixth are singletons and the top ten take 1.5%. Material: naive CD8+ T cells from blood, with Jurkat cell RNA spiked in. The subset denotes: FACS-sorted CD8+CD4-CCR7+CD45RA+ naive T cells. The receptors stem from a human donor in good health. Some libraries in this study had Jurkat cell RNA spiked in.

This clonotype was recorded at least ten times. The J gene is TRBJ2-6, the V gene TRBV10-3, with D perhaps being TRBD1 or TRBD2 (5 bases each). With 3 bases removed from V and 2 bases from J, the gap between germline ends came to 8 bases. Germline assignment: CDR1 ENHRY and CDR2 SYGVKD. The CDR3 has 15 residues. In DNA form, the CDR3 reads TGTGCCATCAGTGAATTGGGGGCTGGGGCCAACGTCCTGACTTTC. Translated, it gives CAISELGAGANVLTF.

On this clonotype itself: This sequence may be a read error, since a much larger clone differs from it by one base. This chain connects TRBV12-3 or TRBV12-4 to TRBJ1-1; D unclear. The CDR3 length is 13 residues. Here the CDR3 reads CASSLRGSTEALF. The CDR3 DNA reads TGTGCCAGCAGTTTACGGGGTAGTACTGAAGCTCTCTTT.

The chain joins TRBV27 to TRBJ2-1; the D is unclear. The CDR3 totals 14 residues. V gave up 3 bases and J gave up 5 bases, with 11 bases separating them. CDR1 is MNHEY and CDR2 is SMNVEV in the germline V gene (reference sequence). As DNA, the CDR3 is TGTGCCAGCAGTTTTTCAGGAGACAACAATGAGCAGTTCTTC. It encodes CASSFSGDNNEQFF.

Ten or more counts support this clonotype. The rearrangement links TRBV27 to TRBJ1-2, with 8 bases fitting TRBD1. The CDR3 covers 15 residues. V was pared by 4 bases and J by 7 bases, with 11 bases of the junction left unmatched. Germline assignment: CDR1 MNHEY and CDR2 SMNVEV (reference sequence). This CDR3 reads CASSSTGTGAIGYTF. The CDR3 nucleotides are TGTGCCAGCAGTTCAACCGGGACAGGTGCTATTGGCTACACCTTC.

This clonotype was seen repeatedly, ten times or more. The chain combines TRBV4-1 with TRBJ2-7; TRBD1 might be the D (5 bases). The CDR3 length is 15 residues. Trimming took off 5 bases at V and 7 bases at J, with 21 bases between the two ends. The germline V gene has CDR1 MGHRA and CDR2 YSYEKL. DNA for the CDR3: TGCGCCAGCAGCTTAAAAGACAGTTCGAGCACTGAGCAGTACTTC. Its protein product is CASSLKDSSSTEQYF.

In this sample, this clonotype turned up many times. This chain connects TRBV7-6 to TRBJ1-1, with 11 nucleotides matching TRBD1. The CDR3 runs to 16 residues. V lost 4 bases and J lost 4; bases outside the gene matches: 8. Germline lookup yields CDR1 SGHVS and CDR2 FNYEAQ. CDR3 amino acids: CASSSGQGALGTEAFF. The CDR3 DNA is TGTGCCAGCAGCTCCGGACAGGGGGCGTTGGGCACTGAAGCTTTCTTT.

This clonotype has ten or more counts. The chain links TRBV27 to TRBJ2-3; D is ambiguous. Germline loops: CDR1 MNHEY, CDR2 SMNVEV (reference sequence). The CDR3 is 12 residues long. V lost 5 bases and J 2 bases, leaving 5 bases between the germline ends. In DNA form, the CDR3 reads TGTGCCAGCAGTCCAGACACAGATACGCAGTATTTT. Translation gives CASSPDTDTQYF.

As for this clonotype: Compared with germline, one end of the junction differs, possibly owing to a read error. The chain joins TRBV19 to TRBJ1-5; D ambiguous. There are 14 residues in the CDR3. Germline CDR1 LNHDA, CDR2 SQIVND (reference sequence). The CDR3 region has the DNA TGTGCCAGTTGCGAGTTTAATAGCAATCAGCCCCGGCATTTT. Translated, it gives CASCEFNSNQPRHF.

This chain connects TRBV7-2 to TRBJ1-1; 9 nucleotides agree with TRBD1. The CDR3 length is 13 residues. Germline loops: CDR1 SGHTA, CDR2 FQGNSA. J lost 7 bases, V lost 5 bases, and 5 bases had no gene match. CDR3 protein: CASSVGQGNEAFF. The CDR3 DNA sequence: TGTGCCAGCAGCGTGGGACAGGGCAATGAAGCTTTCTTT.

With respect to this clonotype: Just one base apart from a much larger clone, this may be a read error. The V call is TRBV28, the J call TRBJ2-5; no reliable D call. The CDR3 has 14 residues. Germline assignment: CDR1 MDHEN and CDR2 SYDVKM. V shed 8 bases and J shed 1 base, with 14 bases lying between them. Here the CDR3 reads CASGPTLLQETQYF. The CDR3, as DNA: TGTGCCAGCGGCCCCACCCTTCTCCAAGAGACCCAGTACTTC.

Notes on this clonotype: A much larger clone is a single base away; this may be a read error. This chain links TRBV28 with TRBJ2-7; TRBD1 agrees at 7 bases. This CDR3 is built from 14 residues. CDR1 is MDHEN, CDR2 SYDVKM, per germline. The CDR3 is CASRPTGKSYGQYF. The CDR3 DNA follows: TGTGCCAGCAGACCGACAGGGAAAAGCTACGGGCAGTACTTC.

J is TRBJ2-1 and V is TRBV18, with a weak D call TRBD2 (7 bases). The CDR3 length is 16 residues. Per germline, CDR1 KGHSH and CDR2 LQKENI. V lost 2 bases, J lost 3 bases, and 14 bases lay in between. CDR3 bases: TGTGCCAGCTCACCAGGGGGGAGGGGGATCTACAATGAGCAGTTCTTC. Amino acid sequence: CASSPGGRGIYNEQFF.

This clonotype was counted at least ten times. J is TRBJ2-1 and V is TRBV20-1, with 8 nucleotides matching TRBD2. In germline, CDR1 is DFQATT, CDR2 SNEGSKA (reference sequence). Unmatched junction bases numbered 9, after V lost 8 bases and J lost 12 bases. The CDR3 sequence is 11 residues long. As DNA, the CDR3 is TGCAGTACTAACGCGGGAGGCTGGCAGTTCTTC. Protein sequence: CSTNAGGWQFF.

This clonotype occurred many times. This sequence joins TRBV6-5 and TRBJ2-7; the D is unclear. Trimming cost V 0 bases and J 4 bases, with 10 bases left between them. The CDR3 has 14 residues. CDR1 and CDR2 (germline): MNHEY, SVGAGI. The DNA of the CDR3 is TGTGCCAGCAGTTACTCAGGGAATACTTACGAGCAGTACTTC. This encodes CASSYSGNTYEQYF.

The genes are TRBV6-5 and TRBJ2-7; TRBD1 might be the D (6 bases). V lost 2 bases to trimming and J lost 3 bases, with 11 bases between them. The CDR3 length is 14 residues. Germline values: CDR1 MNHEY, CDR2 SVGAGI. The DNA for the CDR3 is TGTGCCAGCAGTTACACGTGGGGGCTCTACGAGCAGTACTTC. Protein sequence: CASSYTWGLYEQYF.

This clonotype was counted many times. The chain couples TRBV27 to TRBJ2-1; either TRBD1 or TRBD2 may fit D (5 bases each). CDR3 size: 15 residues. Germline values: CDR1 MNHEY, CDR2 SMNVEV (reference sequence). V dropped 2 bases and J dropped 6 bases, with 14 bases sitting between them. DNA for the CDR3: TGTGCCAGCAGTTTAACCGGGGCCAGAGGCAATGAGCAGTTCTTC. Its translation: CASSLTGARGNEQFF.